The 21 T cell receptor beta chains in this list originate from one sample, sequenced in a study of Ad26.COV2.S vaccination and SARS-CoV-2 variants. Treatment reported: roughly 19 received Ad26.COV2.S at low or high dose, single or two shots; about five received placebo; per-sample allocation not given. Collection of the samples took place on day 63 after the first injection of vaccine or placebo. Sequenced by immunoSEQ multiplex PCR; TCRdb stores in-frame clones only, minus some. Seen here are 450,000 to 550,000 clones, 75% to 90% observed once, and the top ten hold around 2.5%. The sample was peripheral blood, taken in a trial of Ad26.COV2.S vaccine versus placebo. Source of these receptors: a person aged 18 to 65 who received the Ad26.COV2.S COVID-19 vaccine or a placebo.

The chain carries TRBV9 and TRBJ1-2; 10 bases agree with TRBD1. The CDR3 totals 14 residues. The J segment lost 6 bases and the V segment lost 6 bases, leaving 8 bases of the junction unmatched. The germline gives CDR1 SGDLS, CDR2 YYNGEE. The CDR3 DNA is TGTGCCAGCACCCCCGGACAGGGGGTACATGGCTACACCTTC. This translates into CASTPGQGVHGYTF.

This clone has just a few counts. The chain employs TRBV9 and TRBJ2-1; 9 bases are a match to TRBD2. CDR1 is SGDLS, CDR2 YYNGEE, per germline. This CDR3 region has 19 residues. The J segment lost 6 bases and the V segment lost 0 bases, leaving 16 bases of the junction unmatched. The CDR3 reads CASSVAGLAGQLHLNEQFF. The CDR3 DNA reads TGTGCCAGCAGCGTAGCTGGCCTAGCGGGGCAACTCCATCTCAATGAGCAGTTCTTC.

The V gene is TRBV16, the J gene TRBJ1-1, with TRBD1 matching over 7 bases. Losses at the gene ends were 4 bases for V and 7 bases for J; bases not matched to a gene: 3. This CDR3 contains 12 residues. Germline V lookup: CDR1 KGHSY, CDR2 FQNENV. The DNA of the CDR3 is TGTGCCAGCAGCCCAGGGGGAAGTGAAGCTTTCTTT. Amino acid sequence: CASSPGGSEAFF.

Here the CDR3 reads CASSPWTGVSPLHF. In nucleotides, the CDR3 is TGTGCCAGCAGCCCCTGGACAGGGGTCTCACCCCTCCACTTT. This chain joins TRBV9 and TRBJ1-6, with 9 bases identical to TRBD1. Trimming removed 4 bases from V and 10 bases from J; junction bases left unmatched: 6. The length of the CDR3 is 14 residues. Germline V gene data show CDR1 as SGDLS and CDR2 as YYNGEE.

The chain employs TRBV5-1 and TRBJ2-3; 10 nucleotides agree with TRBD2. The CDR3 length is 15 residues. The V gene's germline CDR1 is SGHRS and CDR2 YFSETQ. V shed 1 base and J 3 bases; nucleotides not matched to a gene: 2. For the CDR3, the DNA is TGCGCCAGCAGCTTGATAGCGGGAGGAACAGATACGCAGTATTTT. Translated, it gives CASSLIAGGTDTQYF.

The chain employs TRBV7-2 and TRBJ1-2; the D is unclear. V was cut by 3 bases and J by 0 bases, with 2 bases left in between. The germline gives CDR1 SGHTA, CDR2 FQGNSA. CDR3 length: 12 amino acids. CDR3 sequence (DNA): TGTGCCAGCAGCTTCACTAACTATGGCTACACCTTC. Translated, it gives CASSFTNYGYTF.

The gene calls are TRBV4-3 and TRBJ1-2; D ambiguous. The CDR3 totals 11 residues. CDR1 is LGHNA, CDR2 YSLEER, per germline. V was shortened by 7 bases and J by 4 bases, with 7 bases between the two germline ends. CDR3 amino acids: CASKKTYGYTF. The CDR3 DNA reads as TGCGCCAGCAAAAAAACCTATGGCTACACCTTC.

The chain combines TRBV16 with TRBJ1-4; TRBD1 matches at 7 bases. Germline V CDR1 and CDR2: KGHSY, FQNENV. The CDR3 is 15 amino acids. The V and J ends lost 4 bases and 6 bases, in that order; junction bases with no gene match: 8. The CDR3: CASSPQGTGDEKLFF. CDR3 in DNA: TGTGCCAGCAGCCCCCAAGGCACAGGGGATGAAAAACTGTTTTTT.

The V call is TRBV6-5, the J call TRBJ2-7; D possibly corresponds to TRBD1 (5 bases). Germline V gene data show CDR1 as MNHEY and CDR2 as SVGAGI. The CDR3 has 14 amino acids. V was pared by 5 bases and J by 0 bases, with 11 bases between. CDR3 region: CASSRRQSSYEQYV. The DNA of the CDR3 is TGTGCCAGCAGTCGGCGACAGAGCTCCTACGAGCAGTACGTC.

A single count supports this clone. This sequence joins TRBV6-5 and TRBJ1-5; D gene unclear. The CDR3 sequence is 15 residues long. CDR1 and CDR2 (germline): MNHEY, SVGAGI. V was cut by 6 bases and J by 1 base, with 13 bases left in between. The CDR3: CASRSLYLSNQPQHF. DNA of the CDR3: TGTGCCAGCAGATCCCTATACCTCAGCAATCAGCCCCAGCATTTT.

The J gene is TRBJ2-7, the V gene TRBV5-5; 11 nucleotides line up with TRBD2. V was pared by 6 bases and J by 2 bases, with 7 bases of the junction left unmatched. Germline CDR1 and CDR2: SGHKS and YYEKEE (reference sequence). This CDR3 comprises 15 residues. Written as DNA, the CDR3 is TGTGCCAGCACCACACTAGCGGGGGTCACCTACGAGCAGTACTTC. It translates to CASTTLAGVTYEQYF.

V usage is TRBV19 and J usage is TRBJ2-1; D might be TRBD1 (6 bases). The CDR3 covers 16 residues. Deletions cut 2 bases from V and 0 bases from J, with 11 bases between. CDR1 and CDR2 from the germline V gene are LNHDA and SQIVND (reference sequence). In DNA form, the CDR3 reads TGTGCCAGTAGTATAAGGGGGACATACTCCTACAATGAGCAGTTCTTC. As protein: CASSIRGTYSYNEQFF.

The chain carries TRBV7-3 and TRBJ2-1; weak D call: TRBD1 (6 bases). The V gene's germline CDR1 is SGHTA and CDR2 FQGTGA. The CDR3 totals 13 residues. V was trimmed by 5 bases and J by 9 bases, leaving 14 bases between them. The CDR3 region is CASSPPGGGEQFF. CDR3 nucleotide sequence: TGTGCCAGCAGCCCCCCTGGGGGCGGTGAGCAGTTCTTC.

V is TRBV15 and J is TRBJ2-7; 14 nucleotides match TRBD2. Germline CDR1 LNHNV, CDR2 YYDKDF (reference sequence). Losses at the gene ends were 4 bases for V and 7 bases for J; bases not matched to a gene: 3. This CDR3 spans 14 amino acids. The CDR3 DNA reads TGTGCCACCAGCATGGGACTAGCGGGAGTGGAGCAGTACGTC. This codes for CATSMGLAGVEQYV.

The CDR3 loop is CASSQWGGQSHNYGYTF. The CDR3 DNA follows: TGCGCCAGCAGTCAATGGGGGGGGCAGAGCCATAACTATGGCTACACCTTC. The chain couples TRBV23-1 to TRBJ1-2; maybe TRBD1 (6 bases). TRBV23-1 is classed as an ORF, of uncertain function. The CDR3 contains 17 residues. V was pared by 1 base and J by 1 base, with 16 bases between.

This chain connects TRBV10-2 to TRBJ1-3, with D uncertain. CDR1 is WSHSY and CDR2 is SAAADI in the germline V gene. Deletions cut 3 bases from V and 0 bases from J, with 18 bases between. This CDR3 has 18 residues. CDR3 region: CASSDAGRASSSGNTIYF. The CDR3 nucleotides are TGCGCCAGCAGTGATGCCGGGAGGGCCTCGTCCTCTGGAAACACCATATATTTT.

The V and J genes are TRBV24-1 and TRBJ1-2; D is possibly TRBD1 (6 bases). Trimming shortened V by 3 bases and J by 8 bases, and 12 bases separated the two germline ends. This CDR3 has 13 amino acids. The germline V gene encodes CDR1 KGHDR and CDR2 SFDVKD. The CDR3 DNA is TGTGCCACCAGTGATGAGGGGGTGGAGGGCTACACCTTC. Translated, it gives CATSDEGVEGYTF.

This clone came up once. The chain carries TRBV10-3 and TRBJ2-3; 9 nucleotides agree with TRBD2. Germline assignment: CDR1 ENHRY and CDR2 SYGVKD. The trim removed 0 bases at V and 5 bases at J, leaving 12 bases unmatched. The CDR3 spans 18 residues. In DNA form, the CDR3 reads TGTGCCATCAGTGAGTCCCCGCCCGGAGCGGGAGGTCTAGATACGCAGTATTTT. Amino acids: CAISESPPGAGGLDTQYF.

V is TRBV7-2 and J is TRBJ2-5; D is possibly TRBD2 (6 bases). The CDR3 is 15 residues long. The V gene's germline CDR1 is SGHTA and CDR2 FQGNSA. The V gene lost 3 bases and the J gene lost 2 bases, with 13 bases spanning the gap. The CDR3 DNA reads TGTGCCAGCAGCTTCTACCTAGCGCCTCAAGAGACCCAGTACTTC. Translating gives CASSFYLAPQETQYF.

The chain joins TRBV7-7 to TRBJ2-5; TRBD2 aligns across 7 bases. The CDR3 runs to 14 residues. The germline gives CDR1 SSHAT, CDR2 FNYEAQ (reference sequence). V shed 5 bases, J shed 4 bases, and the junction held 7 bases outside the gene matches. CDR3 bases: TGTGCCAGCAGCCCCGTAGCGGGTCGAGAGACCCAGTACTTC. Translation: CASSPVAGRETQYF.

The rearrangement joins TRBV6-5 to TRBJ1-1; no firm D call. The CDR3 consists of 13 residues. The germline V and J ends were trimmed by 7 bases and 5 bases, with 14 bases remaining between them. The germline V gene encodes CDR1 MNHEY and CDR2 SVGAGI. The CDR3, as DNA: TGTGCCAGCACCCGAGCTGGGGAGACTGAAGCTTTCTTT. Protein sequence: CASTRAGETEAFF.